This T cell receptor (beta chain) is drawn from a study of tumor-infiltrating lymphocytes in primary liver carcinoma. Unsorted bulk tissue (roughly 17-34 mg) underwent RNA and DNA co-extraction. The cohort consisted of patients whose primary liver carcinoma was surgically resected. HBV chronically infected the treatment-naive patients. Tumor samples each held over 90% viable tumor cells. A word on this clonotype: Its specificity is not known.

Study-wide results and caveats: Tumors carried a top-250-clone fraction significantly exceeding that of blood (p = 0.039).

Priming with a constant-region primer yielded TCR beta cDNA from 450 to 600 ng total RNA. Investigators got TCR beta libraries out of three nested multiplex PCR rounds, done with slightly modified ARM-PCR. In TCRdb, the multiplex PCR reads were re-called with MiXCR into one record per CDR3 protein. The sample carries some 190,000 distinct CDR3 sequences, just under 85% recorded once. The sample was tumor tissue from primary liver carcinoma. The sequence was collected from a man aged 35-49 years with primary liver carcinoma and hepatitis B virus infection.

This CDR3 is CASSPGGSSTDVQYF. CDR3 DNA sequence: TGTGCCAGCAGCCCCGGGGGGTCTAGCACAGATGTGCAGTATTTT. The chain carries TRBV6-6 and TRBJ2-3; 7 bases fit TRBD2. The germline V gene encodes CDR1 MNHNY and CDR2 SVGAGI (reference sequence). The CDR3 is made up of 15 amino acids. V shed 6 bases, J shed 11 bases, and the junction held 17 bases outside the gene matches.